The present TCR beta chain was sequenced within a study of CD8+ T cells in alopecia areata. Germline V gene data show CDR1 as GTSNPN and CDR2 as SVGIG (reference sequence). Trimming shortened V by 8 bases and J by 3 bases, and 10 bases separated the two germline ends. CDR3 size: 12 residues. Extraction and reverse transcription of RNA yielded cDNA as the sequencing template. Data came from immunoSEQ multiplex PCR; TCRdb stores just in-frame clones and leaves some out. Here the sample spans about 120,000 clones, approximately 58% being singletons. CD4+ and CD8+ T cells were sorted from PBMCs. Sequenced input: CD4+ T cells sorted from blood. The chain joins TRBV30 to TRBJ2-2; no clear D gene. The TCR was taken from a human donor in good health. CDR3 loop: CASSPDTGELFF. CDR3 DNA: TGTGCCAGCAGCCCGGACACCGGGGAGCTGTTTTTT.